Following are 28 T cell receptor beta chains from one sample sequenced in a study of T cells in women clearing cervical HPV infection. Sequenced by immunoSEQ multiplex PCR; TCRdb stores in-frame clones only, minus some. This sample carries around 40,000 clones, with around 6% going to the ten biggest clones. The specimen sequenced was blood buffy coat. The receptor set was obtained from a woman between 18 and 70 years old with a cervical HPV16 infection that either progressed to CIN3+ or cleared (not recorded which).

In regard to this clone: With the read ending 3 residues before the CDR3 end, the germline J gene is used to fill in that end. The V call is TRBV19, the J call TRBJ2-3; tentative D call: TRBD2 (5 bases). This CDR3 contains 14 residues. Germline V gene sequence: CDR1 LNHDA, CDR2 SQIVND (reference sequence). V lost 10 bases and J lost 4, with 18 bases in between. CDR3 bases read: TGTGCCACGTCCTCGGGGTCACGTCCAGATACG. Protein product: CATSSGSRPDT. The whole CDR3 region reads CATSSGSRPDTQYF.

Of note for this clone: The sequence runs out 3 residues before the end of the CDR3; the remainder is reconstructed from the germline J gene. V is TRBV18 and J is TRBJ2-1; TRBD2 matches at 12 bases. From germline, CDR1 is KGHSH and CDR2 LQKENI. The CDR3 runs to 16 residues. V was clipped by 6 bases and J by 9 bases; unmatched bases: 12. CDR3 DNA, as far as it was read: TGTGCCAGCTCCGCATCCCTGACTAGCGGGAGAAGTGAG. This translates into CASSASLTSGRSE. From start to end, the CDR3 is CASSASLTSGRSEQFF.

With respect to this clone: The read terminates 3 residues before the CDR3 end, so the remaining end is supplied by the germline J gene. The chain couples TRBV19 to TRBJ1-2; no clear D. The germline gives CDR1 LNHDA, CDR2 SQIVND (reference sequence). This CDR3 region has 17 residues. The sequenced CDR3 bases are TGTGCCAGTAGTCCCCCCCCTTTTCGCGCGGGAGCACACGAC. It yields the protein CASSPPPFRAGAHD. The entire CDR3 reads CASSPPPFRAGAHDYTF.

The sequenced CDR3 bases are TGTGCCAGTAGTGGGCTAGCGGGGGACACAGATACG. It specifies CASSGLAGDTDT. The full CDR3 sequence reads CASSGLAGDTDTQYF. This rearrangement joins TRBV19 to TRBJ2-3; 10 bases agree with TRBD2. From the germline J gene comes the end of the CDR3, since the read stops 3 residues before it. Germline values: CDR1 LNHDA, CDR2 SQIVND (reference sequence). CDR3 length equals 15 residues. With V trimmed by 5 bases and J by 2 bases, 4 bases remained unmatched.

In regard to this clone: The DNA ends 3 residues before the CDR3 does, and the rest of the CDR3 is filled in from the germline J gene. The V gene is TRBV30, the J gene TRBJ2-2, with D perhaps TRBD2 (7 bases). This CDR3 region has 15 residues. Germline-derived CDR1 and CDR2 are GTSNPN and SVGIG (reference sequence). CDR3 amino acids: CAWNGGLSGANVLFF. CDR3 bases read: TGTGCCTGGAACGGGGGGCTCTCTGGGGCCAACGTG.

With respect to this clone: Read data end 3 residues before the CDR3 end; the end is taken from the germline J gene. The chain combines TRBV19 with TRBJ2-2, with 10 bases lining up with TRBD1. The CDR3 is 18 amino acids. CDR1 is LNHDA and CDR2 is SQIVND in the germline V gene (reference sequence). The CDR3 here is CASSMTGTGVRANEKLFF. Partial CDR3 DNA: TGTGCCAGTAGTATGACCGGGACAGGGGTTAGAGCTAATGAAAAG. The full variable domain, its missing parts supplied by reference TRBV19 and TRBJ2-2, is DGGITQSPKYLFRKEGQNVTLSCEQNLNHDAMYWYRQDPGQGLRLIYYSQIVNDFQKGDIAEGYSVSREKKESFPLTVTSAQKNPTAFYLCASSMTGTGVRANEKLFFGEGSRLTVL.

A note on this clone: The CDR3 end is not reached by the read, which stops 3 residues before it; the germline J gene fills it in. The J gene is TRBJ2-3, the V gene TRBV7-2; the D is unclear. This CDR3 has 15 residues. Germline V gives CDR1 SGHTA, CDR2 FQGNSA. The CDR3 is CASSPDPGIGQPQYF. CDR3 DNA (partial): TGTGCCAGCAGCCCGGATCCAGGAATAGGGCAGCCG.

Concerning this clone: Read coverage stops 3 residues before the CDR3 terminus; the germline J gene supplies the remainder. V is TRBV6-1 and J is TRBJ2-6; D unclear. Looked up from germline, CDR1 is MNHNS and CDR2 is SASEGT. V lost 3 bases and J lost 2, with 8 bases in between. This CDR3 region has 15 residues. The CDR3 loop is CASSEVSAGANVLTF. The sequenced CDR3 bases are TGTGCCAGCAGTGAGGTCAGTGCTGGGGCCAACGTC.

With respect to this clone: The read terminates 3 residues before the CDR3 end, so the remaining end is supplied by the germline J gene. This chain joins TRBV4-2 and TRBJ2-3; 15 nucleotides agree with TRBD2. Trimming removed 4 bases from V and 0 bases from J; junction bases left unmatched: 11. In germline, CDR1 is LGHNA, CDR2 YNFKEQ. The CDR3 contains 20 residues. The part of the CDR3 DNA that was read is TGTGCCAGCAGCCCCCGAGCGGGAGGGACTAGCGGGAGGAGCACAGATACG. Residues: CASSPRAGGTSGRSTDT. The entire CDR3 protein reads CASSPRAGGTSGRSTDTQYF.

Comments on this clone: Sequencing ends 3 residues short of the CDR3 end; the germline J gene provides the rest. The chain has TRBV19 and TRBJ2-3; D is ambiguous. Trimming took off 1 base at V and 5 bases at J, with 7 bases between the two ends. Per germline, CDR1 LNHDA and CDR2 SQIVND (reference sequence). The CDR3 contains 13 residues. CDR3 DNA (partial): TGTGCCAGTAGTATAGGTTATAGAGATACG. This encodes CASSIGYRDT. In full, the CDR3 is CASSIGYRDTQYF.

About this clone: From the germline J gene comes the end of the CDR3, since the read stops 3 residues before it. This chain connects TRBV7-9 to TRBJ1-2, with 9 bases identical to TRBD1. Germline loops: CDR1 SEHNR, CDR2 FQNEAQ (reference sequence). Trimming took 5 bases from V and 6 from J; bases not matched to a gene: 4. The CDR3 spans 13 residues. This chain's CDR3 is CASSPGQGHGYTF. The CDR3 DNA, read in part, is TGTGCCAGCAGCCCGGGACAGGGTCATGGC.

Concerning this clone: The CDR3 end falls 3 residues outside the read, so it is completed with the germline J gene. The chain couples TRBV4-1 to TRBJ1-4; 9 bases match TRBD1. Trimming at V came to 0 bases and at J to 8 bases, leaving 7 bases not matched to a gene. Germline values: CDR1 MGHRA, CDR2 YSYEKL. The CDR3 is made up of 16 amino acids. The part of the CDR3 DNA that was read is TGCGCCAGCAGCCAAGAAAACAGGGGGCTGGGAGAAAAA. Encoded protein: CASSQENRGLGEK. The whole CDR3 sequence is CASSQENRGLGEKLFF.

As concerns this clone: The read ends 3 residues shy of where the CDR3 ends; the end is completed using the germline J gene. The chain links TRBV5-1 to TRBJ1-2; perhaps TRBD1 as D (6 bases). This CDR3 comprises 14 residues. From germline, CDR1 is SGHRS and CDR2 YFSETQ. The CDR3 protein is CASSAGTGGIGYTF. Incomplete CDR3 DNA: TGCGCCAGCAGCGCGGGGACGGGGGGCATCGGC.

A note on this clone: Read data end 3 residues before the CDR3 end; the end is taken from the germline J gene. This chain connects TRBV5-1 to TRBJ2-1; TRBD1 matches at 7 bases. The germline gives CDR1 SGHRS, CDR2 YFSETQ. V shed 7 bases, J shed 2 bases, and the junction held 12 bases outside the gene matches. The length of the CDR3 is 16 residues. The CDR3 DNA, read in part, is TGCGCCAGCGGGTTAACAGGGGAAGGGACCTACAATGAG. It encodes CASGLTGEGTYNE. The full CDR3 is CASGLTGEGTYNEQFF. Full variable domain (rest looked up from reference TRBV5-1 and TRBJ2-1): KAGVTQTPRYLIKTRGQQVTLSCSPISGHRSVSWYQQTPGQGLQFLFEYFSETQRNKGNFPGRFSGRQFSNSRSEMNVSTLELGDSALYLCASGLTGEGTYNEQFFGPGTRLTVL.

Comment on this clone: The read finishes 3 residues shy of the CDR3 end, and the germline J gene is used to complete it. The chain combines TRBV2 with TRBJ2-1, with TRBD2 matching 14 bases. The CDR3 loop spans 15 amino acids. CDR1 and CDR2 from the germline V gene are SNHLY and FYNNEI. Trimming at V came to 5 bases and at J to 9 bases, leaving 6 bases not matched to a gene. The CDR3: CASSTTSGGAFEQFF. CDR3 DNA, as far as it was read: TGTGCCAGCAGTACGACTAGCGGGGGGGCCTTTGAG. Variable domain in full (rest from reference TRBV2 and TRBJ2-1): EPEVTQTPSHQVTQMGQEVILRCVPISNHLYFYWYRQILGQKVEFLVSFYNNEISEKSEIFDDQFSVERPDGSNFTLKIRSTKLEDSAMYFCASSTTSGGAFEQFFGPGTRLTVL.

In the case of this clone: The CDR3 is cut off 3 residues early in the read; its end comes from the germline J gene. The chain has TRBV7-7 and TRBJ2-3, with D unclear. V gave up 1 base and J gave up 8 bases, with 10 bases separating them. CDR3 length equals 13 residues. Germline CDR1 and CDR2: SSHAT and FNYEAQ (reference sequence). CDR3 region: CASSLVSSGTQYF. The part of the CDR3 DNA that was read is TGTGCCAGCAGCTTAGTGTCATCCGGTACG.

Details on this clone: Read coverage stops 3 residues before the CDR3 terminus; the germline J gene supplies the remainder. The chain combines TRBV19 with TRBJ2-5; 10 bases map to TRBD2. The CDR3 contains 15 residues. Germline lookup yields CDR1 LNHDA and CDR2 SQIVND (reference sequence). V lost 5 bases, J lost 2 bases, and 5 bases stayed unmatched. Incomplete CDR3 DNA: TGTGCCAGTAGTGTTAGCGGGGGGATGCAAGAGACC. Residues: CASSVSGGMQET. The entire CDR3 reads CASSVSGGMQETQYF.

About this clone itself: The read finishes 3 residues shy of the CDR3 end, and the germline J gene is used to complete it. The chain carries TRBV30 and TRBJ1-1; D is ambiguous. CDR1 and CDR2 from the germline V gene are GTSNPN and SVGIG (reference sequence). Trimming shortened V by 4 bases and J by 7 bases, and 7 bases separated the two germline ends. The CDR3 loop spans 10 amino acids. Partial CDR3 DNA: TGTGCCTGGAAGTTAGTTGAA. Its protein product is CAWKLVE. The entire CDR3 protein reads CAWKLVEAFF.

Turning to this clone: With the read ending 3 residues before the CDR3 end, the germline J gene is used to fill in that end. J is TRBJ2-7 and V is TRBV5-6; no definite D call. The CDR3 has 12 residues. Germline lookup yields CDR1 SGHDT and CDR2 YYEEEE. The V gene lost 2 bases and the J gene lost 2 bases, with 5 bases spanning the gap. Incomplete CDR3 DNA: TGTGCCAGCAGCTTAAACACCTACGAG. This encodes CASSLNTYE. The full CDR3 reads CASSLNTYEQYF.

Concerning this clone itself: The read ends 3 residues early relative to the CDR3; the germline J gene fills the gap. The chain carries TRBV5-1 and TRBJ1-2; D is possibly TRBD1 (5 bases). The germline gives CDR1 SGHRS, CDR2 YFSETQ. Trimming cost V 2 bases and J 2 bases, with 22 bases left between them. The CDR3 is 18 amino acids. This chain's CDR3 is CASSFEGHGARRNYGYTF. The CDR3 bases that were read are TGCGCCAGCAGCTTTGAGGGCCATGGGGCCAGAAGAAACTATGGC.

With respect to this clone: The CDR3 is cut off 3 residues early in the read; its end comes from the germline J gene. The V and J genes are TRBV5-1 and TRBJ2-7, with TRBD2 matching over 9 bases. The CDR3 runs to 15 residues. Germline V CDR1 and CDR2: SGHRS, YFSETQ. The V and J ends lost 5 bases and 2 bases, in that order; junction bases with no gene match: 8. CDR3 residues: CASRTLAGETYEQYF. The CDR3 bases that were read are TGCGCCAGCAGGACTTTAGCGGGAGAGACCTACGAG.

On this clone: The CDR3 end lies 3 residues beyond the end of the read and is filled in from the germline J gene. The chain carries TRBV5-4 and TRBJ2-1; TRBD1 aligns across 7 bases. There are 14 residues in the CDR3. The J segment lost 7 bases and the V segment lost 1 base, leaving 5 bases of the junction unmatched. CDR1 SGHNT and CDR2 YYREEE come from the germline V gene (reference sequence). Partial CDR3 DNA: TGTGCCAGCAGCTTGAGACAGGGAGTTAATGAG. It is translated as CASSLRQGVNE. In full, the CDR3 reads CASSLRQGVNEQFF.

CDR3 region: CASSLAGNSGNTIYF. The part of the CDR3 DNA that was read is TGTGCCAGCAGCTTGGCGGGTAACTCTGGAAACACC. V is TRBV5-5 and J is TRBJ1-3, with D uncertain. The read stops 3 residues short of the end of the CDR3; the missing end is completed from the germline J gene. Trimming took 0 bases from V and 0 from J, leaving 7 bases between them. Germline CDR1 and CDR2: SGHKS and YYEKEE (reference sequence). CDR3 length: 15 amino acids.

With respect to this clone: The read comes to an end 3 residues before the CDR3 does, leaving the germline J gene to fill in the end. This rearrangement joins TRBV7-9 to TRBJ2-1; D is possibly TRBD2 (6 bases). Germline V gene lookup returns CDR1 SEHNR and CDR2 FQNEAQ (reference sequence). The CDR3 has 13 amino acids. Trimming took 8 bases from V and 7 from J, leaving 15 bases between them. CDR3 bases read: TGTGCCAGCCGTTTCGGGGGAAGGAATGAG. It encodes CASRFGGRNE. The whole CDR3 reads CASRFGGRNEQFF.

Details on this clone: The missing CDR3 end, 3 residues past where the read stops, is filled in from the germline J gene. The chain links TRBV5-1 to TRBJ1-2, with unresolved D. CDR1 and CDR2 from the germline V gene are SGHRS and YFSETQ. There are 15 residues in the CDR3. The CDR3 sequence: CASSYPLAGEETYTF. CDR3 DNA (partial): TGCGCCAGCAGCTACCCTCTAGCGGGAGAAGAGACC.

To note about this clone: Read sequence stops 3 residues before the CDR3 end, and the germline J gene provides the missing end. The rearrangement joins TRBV7-9 to TRBJ1-5; weak D call: TRBD1 (5 bases). Between the trimmed V and J ends, which lost 5 bases and 4 bases, there was a span of 9 bases. This CDR3 is 13 amino acids long. The V gene's germline CDR1 is SEHNR and CDR2 FQNEAQ (reference sequence). The CDR3 reads CASSDRENQPQHF. The part of the CDR3 DNA that was read is TGTGCCAGCAGCGACAGAGAAAATCAGCCC.

Points on this clone: The CDR3 goes on 3 residues after the read ends, and that part is filled in from the germline J gene. The chain employs TRBV20-1 and TRBJ1-2, with D perhaps matching TRBD1 (6 bases). V was pared by 8 bases and J by 4 bases, with 14 bases between. Germline values: CDR1 DFQATT, CDR2 SNEGSKA (reference sequence). The CDR3 spans 12 residues. The sequenced part of the CDR3 DNA is TGCAGTCGCGGACAGCTCCCCTATGGC. It yields the protein CSRGQLPYG. The full CDR3 protein is CSRGQLPYGYTF.

A note on this clone: The DNA ends 3 residues before the CDR3 does, and the rest of the CDR3 is filled in from the germline J gene. This sequence joins TRBV7-2 and TRBJ2-2; 7 nucleotides line up with TRBD1. CDR1 is SGHTA, CDR2 FQGNSA, per germline. The trim removed 4 bases at V and 0 bases at J, leaving 2 bases unmatched. The CDR3 contains 15 residues. The sequenced part of the CDR3 DNA is TGTGCCAGCAGCTCGGGACAGCCGAACACCGGGGAG. Protein: CASSSGQPNTGE. The CDR3 reads in full as CASSSGQPNTGELFF.